Below are 23 T cell receptor beta chains sequenced from a single sample in a study of PD-L1 blockade in urothelial cancer. Repertoires were generated with immunoSEQ multiplex PCR, while TCRdb's copy carries only in-frame clones and drops some. The table shows roughly 67,000 clones, with approximately 86% occurring only once. The time point is: pretreatment peripheral blood. This specimen was PBMCs, taken around atezolizumab (anti-PD-L1) treatment. The receptor set was obtained from a man between 60 and 70 years old with urothelial cancer.

The chain combines TRBV18 with TRBJ2-3; D is unresolved. The V and J ends lost 0 bases and 3 bases respectively, with 4 bases between them. Germline CDR1 is KGHSH and CDR2 is LQKENI. The CDR3 totals 13 residues. In DNA form, the CDR3 reads TGTGCCAGCTCACCACCCAGGACAGATACGCAGTATTTT. Residues: CASSPPRTDTQYF.

V usage is TRBV7-3 and J usage is TRBJ2-3; 7 bases fit TRBD2. J gave up 4 bases and V 5 bases, and 12 bases lay outside the gene matches. Germline CDR1 reads SGHTA; CDR2 reads FQGTGA. The CDR3 runs 16 residues. CDR3 protein: CASSPRLAGFADTQYF. CDR3 DNA sequence: TGTGCCAGCAGCCCGAGACTAGCTGGGTTCGCAGATACGCAGTATTTT.

The V and J genes are TRBV19 and TRBJ1-6, with 7 bases lining up with TRBD1. The CDR3 covers 16 residues. Germline V CDR1 and CDR2: LNHDA, SQIVND (reference sequence). V dropped 8 bases and J dropped 9; count of bases not matched to a gene: 16. The CDR3 sequence: CASSATRVGTASPLHF. CDR3 nucleotide sequence: TGTGCCAGTTCCGCGACTCGGGTCGGGACAGCTTCACCCCTCCACTTT.

The chain couples TRBV4-1 to TRBJ2-3; tentatively, D is TRBD1 (6 bases). Germline-derived CDR1 and CDR2 are MGHRA and YSYEKL. The CDR3 extends over 14 amino acids. The V gene lost 7 bases and the J gene lost 3 bases, with 14 bases spanning the gap. CDR3 residues: CASMGAGRTDTQYF. The CDR3 nucleotides read TGCGCCAGCATGGGGGCAGGGCGGACAGATACGCAGTATTTT.

The chain carries TRBV6-5 and TRBJ2-5; D is unclear. Germline V lookup: CDR1 MNHEY, CDR2 SVGAGI. Trimming took off 4 bases at V and 4 bases at J, with 16 bases between the two ends. The CDR3 runs to 15 residues. The DNA for the CDR3 is TGTGCCAGCAGTTTATCCCTCAGTTCACGAGAGACCCAGTACTTC. Its translation is CASSLSLSSRETQYF.

The chain uses TRBV5-1 and TRBJ2-2, with unresolved D. Trimming removed 1 base at V and 1 base at J, with 5 bases between. The CDR3 has 14 residues. Germline V lookup: CDR1 SGHRS, CDR2 YFSETQ. CDR3 coding DNA: TGCGCCAGCAGCTTGACCAGGAACACCGGGGAGCTGTTTTTT. It encodes CASSLTRNTGELFF.

This chain uses TRBV18 with TRBJ1-2; unclear D gene. CDR3 length: 16 residues. Trimming removed 3 bases at V and 4 bases at J, with 18 bases between. Per the germline V gene, CDR1 is KGHSH and CDR2 is LQKENI. CDR3 bases: TGTGCCAGCTCACCTCGGGTTACGGAGCCCACCTATGGCTACACCTTC. Its translation is CASSPRVTEPTYGYTF.

The chain employs TRBV7-3 and TRBJ2-3; a possible D gene is TRBD2 (6 bases). V lost 5 bases and J lost 0, with 12 bases in between. Germline CDR1 is SGHTA and CDR2 is FQGTGA. The CDR3 consists of 15 residues. The CDR3 loop reads CASSLGTHSTDTQYF. The CDR3 DNA follows: TGTGCCAGCAGCCTCGGGACTCATAGCACAGATACGCAGTATTTT.

This chain uses TRBV2 with TRBJ2-7, with a tentative D call TRBD1 (6 bases). CDR1 is SNHLY, CDR2 FYNNEI, per germline. The V end was cut by 6 bases, the J end by 2 bases, with 20 bases between. The CDR3 is 16 amino acids. The CDR3: CASSGDPGQITYEQYF. In DNA, the CDR3 is TGTGCCAGCAGCGGTGACCCGGGACAAATAACCTACGAGCAGTACTTC.

This clone was seen only once. The chain couples TRBV2 to TRBJ2-3; 10 bases line up with TRBD2. CDR1 is SNHLY, CDR2 FYNNEI, per germline. This CDR3 region has 16 residues. V trimming: 6 bases; J trimming: 0 bases; junction bases outside the gene matches: 6. CDR3 amino acids: CASRATSGASTDTQYF. The CDR3 nucleotides read TGTGCCAGCAGGGCCACTAGCGGGGCAAGCACAGATACGCAGTATTTT. Full variable domain (remainder filled in from reference TRBV2 and TRBJ2-3): EPEVTQTPSHQVTQMGQEVILRCVPISNHLYFYWYRQILGQKVEFLVSFYNNEISEKSEIFDDQFSVERPDGSNFTLKIRSTKLEDSAMYFCASRATSGASTDTQYFGPGTRLTVL.

V usage is TRBV7-3 and J usage is TRBJ2-2; the D gene is possibly TRBD1 (5 bases). CDR1 is SGHTA, CDR2 FQGTGA, per germline. Trimming removed 2 bases at V and 6 bases at J, with 7 bases between. The CDR3 contains 13 residues. Here the CDR3 reads CASSLGAAGELFF. The CDR3 DNA sequence: TGTGCCAGCAGCTTAGGGGCAGCCGGGGAGCTGTTTTTT.

This clone was picked up one time. The V gene is TRBV7-2, the J gene TRBJ2-7; TRBD2 is a possible D gene (6 bases). Trimming pared 2 bases from V and 6 bases from J, leaving 8 bases between. Looked up from germline, CDR1 is SGHTA and CDR2 is FQGNSA. This CDR3 contains 12 residues. CDR3 bases: TGTGCCAGCAGCTTAACTAGCCCCGAGCAGTACTTC. Encoded protein: CASSLTSPEQYF.

The chain couples TRBV6-5 to TRBJ1-3; 8 positions match TRBD1. The CDR3 extends over 15 amino acids. V lost 6 bases to trimming and J lost 3 bases; unmatched junction nucleotides: 7. Looked up from germline, CDR1 is MNHEY and CDR2 is SVGAGI. CDR3 nucleotides: TGTGCCAGCAGCCCCGACAGGGGCCTTGGAAACACCATATATTTT. Translated, it gives CASSPDRGLGNTIYF.

This clone was seen only once. The rearrangement uses TRBV11-2 and TRBJ2-7; 10 bases align to TRBD1. The V gene's germline CDR1 is SGHAT and CDR2 FQNNGV. The trim removed 3 bases at V and 5 bases at J, leaving 7 bases unmatched. This CDR3 has 15 amino acids. CDR3 region: CASSLHRQGADEQYF. In DNA form, the CDR3 reads TGTGCCAGCAGCTTGCACCGACAGGGGGCGGACGAGCAGTACTTC.

The J gene is TRBJ2-1, the V gene TRBV7-3; maybe TRBD1 (6 bases). Germline V gene data show CDR1 as SGHTA and CDR2 as FQGTGA. The CDR3 spans 14 residues. V was clipped by 6 bases and J by 12 bases, with 21 bases between them. CDR3 region: CASSPQGWDPGQFF. The CDR3 DNA reads TGTGCCAGCAGTCCCCAGGGGTGGGATCCTGGGCAGTTCTTC. The full variable domain, rest sourced from reference TRBV7-3 and TRBJ2-1, is GAGVSQTPSNKVTEKGKYVELRCDPISGHTALYWYRQSLGQGPEFLIYFQGTGAADDSGLPNDRFFAVRPEGSVSTLKIQRTERGDSAVYLCASSPQGWDPGQFFGPGTRLTVL.

The rearrangement uses TRBV5-4 and TRBJ2-3; 11 bases match TRBD2. The trim removed 4 bases at V and 0 bases at J, leaving 7 bases unmatched. Germline V CDR1 and CDR2: SGHNT, YYREEE (reference sequence). CDR3 length: 17 amino acids. The CDR3 DNA is TGTGCCAGCAGCAGACCTAGCGGGGGGCGTAGCACAGATACGCAGTATTTT. This translates into CASSRPSGGRSTDTQYF.

The gene calls are TRBV5-1 and TRBJ2-2, with 7 positions matching TRBD1. V lost 3 bases, J lost 4 bases, and 9 bases stayed unmatched. Germline V gene data show CDR1 as SGHRS and CDR2 as YFSETQ. The CDR3 covers 16 residues. Written as DNA, the CDR3 is TGCGCCAGCAGCTCCCTCAGGGCAGGGGGCACCGGGGAGCTGTTTTTT. It translates to CASSSLRAGGTGELFF.

This clone has only one observation. The CDR3 does not close with the conserved phenylalanine or tryptophan, likely indicating a read error. The chain combines TRBV5-1 with TRBJ2-7; perhaps TRBD2 as D (5 bases). Germline values: CDR1 SGHRS, CDR2 YFSETQ. V shed 2 bases and J shed 2 bases, with 14 bases lying between them. This CDR3 spans 15 amino acids. CDR3 region: CASSFEGSSPYEQYL. The CDR3 DNA reads TGCGCCAGCAGCTTTGAGGGAAGTTCCCCCTACGAGCAGTACCTC.

V usage is TRBV5-1 and J usage is TRBJ2-5, with a tentative D call TRBD1 (6 bases). Germline CDR1 SGHRS, CDR2 YFSETQ. V lost 4 bases and J lost 2, with 9 bases in between. The CDR3 is 13 residues long. CDR3 sequence: CASSPGQQETQYF. The CDR3, as DNA: TGCGCCAGCAGCCCCGGACAGCAAGAGACCCAGTACTTC.

V is TRBV28 and J is TRBJ2-5; 10 bases align to TRBD2. This CDR3 is built from 17 residues. The germline V gene has CDR1 MDHEN and CDR2 SYDVKM. The trim removed 2 bases at V and 7 bases at J, leaving 13 bases unmatched. Here the CDR3 DNA reads TGTGCCAGCAGTTTAGGGGTTAGCGGGGGGCCCCATGGGACCCAGTACTTC. Protein product: CASSLGVSGGPHGTQYF.

The gene calls are TRBV6-1 and TRBJ1-3; D not resolved. Germline CDR1 MNHNS, CDR2 SASEGT. V shed 4 bases and J shed 0 bases, with 13 bases lying between them. This CDR3 has 16 amino acids. Written as DNA, the CDR3 is TGTGCCAGCAGTGTTCTTGTACAGAACTCTGGAAACACCATATATTTT. It specifies CASSVLVQNSGNTIYF.

V is TRBV7-8 and J is TRBJ2-7, with D maybe TRBD2 (6 bases). V gave up 5 bases and J gave up 2 bases, with 16 bases separating them. CDR1 and CDR2 from the germline V gene are SGHVS and FQNEAQ. This CDR3 comprises 15 residues. CDR3 nucleotides: TGTGCCAGCAGCCGTACCGGGACTGGCGCCTACGAGCAGTACTTC. It encodes CASSRTGTGAYEQYF.

As for this clone: This sample also contains other DNA sequences that code for the same CDR3. This sequence joins TRBV30 and TRBJ2-7, with a weak D call TRBD1 (6 bases). Trimming shortened V by 4 bases and J by 0 bases, and 19 bases separated the two germline ends. The CDR3 runs 16 residues. Per germline, CDR1 GTSNPN and CDR2 SVGIG (reference sequence). The CDR3 region has the DNA TGTGCCTGGACCCTTCCAGCCCCGGACAGCTCCTACGAGCAGTACTTC. This encodes CAWTLPAPDSSYEQYF. The full variable domain, its missing parts supplied by reference TRBV30 and TRBJ2-7, is SQTIHQWPATLVQPVGSPLSLECTVEGTSNPNLYWYRQAAGRGLQLLFYSVGIGQISSEVPQNLSASRPQDRQFILSSKKLLLSDSGFYLCAWTLPAPDSSYEQYFGPGTRLTVT.